This T cell receptor beta chain was sequenced during a study of cytomegalovirus exposure and HLA in healthy donors. The CDR3 spans 15 residues. Between the trimmed V and J ends, which lost 2 bases and 4 bases, there was a span of 18 bases. Germline V gene sequence: CDR1 GTSNPN, CDR2 SVGIG (reference sequence). Concerning this clone itself: Its antigen is as yet unknown.

The study, taken as a whole, reports: Differences between HLA loci emerged in a later analysis of TCR association rates, with DRB1 most and HLA-C fewest.

PCR involved 60 Vbeta and 13 Jbeta primers. The protocol was immunoSEQ multiplex PCR, while the TCRdb copy is restricted to in-frame clones and leaves out a portion. The table shows about 150,000 clones, with approximately 80% occurring only once. Sequencing was carried out using PBMCs. This rearrangement joins TRBV30 to TRBJ2-7, with D possibly TRBD1 on 5 matching bases. The receptor comes from a woman aged 40 to 49 in good health and CMV-seronegative. In nucleotides, the CDR3 is TGTGCCTGGAGTTCGTTGGCAGGGCTATGGTACGAGCAGTACTTC. Amino acid sequence: CAWSSLAGLWYEQYF. Drawing the rest from reference TRBV30 and TRBJ2-7, the complete variable domain is SQTIHQWPATLVQPVGSPLSLECTVEGTSNPNLYWYRQAAGRGLQLLFYSVGIGQISSEVPQNLSASRPQDRQFILSSKKLLLSDSGFYLCAWSSLAGLWYEQYFGPGTRLTVT.